A selection of T cell receptor beta chains follows, all from one sample in a study of blood T cell repertoires in COVID-19. The repertoire was sequenced with immunoSEQ multiplex PCR; TCRdb's copy has only in-frame clones and lacks some. The table lists over 95,000 clones, roughly 79% of them singletons. Sequencing used peripheral blood. The receptors shown here come from a human donor in a cohort sampled during active COVID-19. Each CDR3 is given with its conserved first and last residue. Each record gives: V gene, D gene, J gene, clone size, CDR3 DNA, CDR3 protein. D genes are given only for firm matches. For some rows the clone size is stated as once, few or many, or as a class when expanded; others skip it.

v_call: TRBV7-8
d_call: NA
j_call: TRBJ1-2
clone_size: NA
cdr3_nt: TGTGCCAGCAGCTTAGTCGGGGATACGGCTAACTATGGCTACACCTTC
cdr3_aa: CASSLVGDTANYGYTF

v_call: TRBV19
d_call: NA
j_call: TRBJ1-2
clone_size: NA
cdr3_nt: TGTGCCAGTACTGCGGGCAGTATAAAGAGACTGTATGGCTACACCTTC
cdr3_aa: CASTAGSIKRLYGYTF

v_call: TRBV6-6
d_call: TRBD1
j_call: TRBJ1-1
clone_size: NA
cdr3_nt: TGTGCCAGCAGTTTAACTCAGGGGGCCGGGACTGAAGCTTTCTTT
cdr3_aa: CASSLTQGAGTEAFF

v_call: TRBV19
d_call: TRBD1
j_call: TRBJ1-2
clone_size: NA
cdr3_nt: TGTGCCAGTAGTACAGAGGACAGGTCTTACTATGGCTACACCTTC
cdr3_aa: CASSTEDRSYYGYTF

v_call: TRBV7-2
d_call: TRBD1
j_call: TRBJ1-1
clone_size: few
cdr3_nt: TGTGCCAGCAGCTCACCTCCGGGACAGGGGTCTGCAGCTTTCTTT
cdr3_aa: CASSSPPGQGSAAFF

v_call: TRBV2
d_call: NA
j_call: TRBJ2-3
clone_size: NA
cdr3_nt: TGTGCCAGCAGTGAACGCGGGGGCGACACAGATACGCAGTATTTT
cdr3_aa: CASSERGGDTDTQYF

v_call: TRBV5-1
d_call: TRBD2
j_call: TRBJ2-7
clone_size: few
cdr3_nt: TGCGCCAGCAGCACACTAGCGGGAGCCAACGAGCAGTACTTC
cdr3_aa: CASSTLAGANEQYF

v_call: TRBV5-1
d_call: NA
j_call: TRBJ2-7
clone_size: NA
cdr3_nt: TGCCCCCGCAGGCGGGGGGGGACAGGGGTCTACGAGCAGTACTTC
cdr3_aa: CPRRRGGTGVYEQYF

v_call: TRBV10-3
d_call: NA
j_call: TRBJ1-2
clone_size: NA
cdr3_nt: TGTGCCATCAGTGAGTCGACAGTCCTCTATGGCTACACCTTC
cdr3_aa: CAISESTVLYGYTF

v_call: TRBV29-1
d_call: NA
j_call: TRBJ2-1
clone_size: NA
cdr3_nt: TGCAGCGTTGATAACGGGGGGCGGAGGAATGAGCAGTTCTTC
cdr3_aa: CSVDNGGRRNEQFF

v_call: TRBV7-2
d_call: NA
j_call: TRBJ1-6
clone_size: NA
cdr3_nt: TGTGCCAGCAGCCCTCCCTCAGGCAGGGTAGGTTCACCCCTCCACTTT
cdr3_aa: CASSPPSGRVGSPLHF

v_call: TRBV7-2
d_call: NA
j_call: TRBJ2-1
clone_size: NA
cdr3_nt: TGTGCCAGCAGCCGCCTCGGCGGGGTCCTTGTCAATGAGCAGTTCTTC
cdr3_aa: CASSRLGGVLVNEQFF

v_call: TRBV7-2
d_call: TRBD1
j_call: TRBJ1-5
clone_size: NA
cdr3_nt: TGTGCCAGCAGCTTAGGGGGACAGGGCAATCAGCCCCAGCATTTT
cdr3_aa: CASSLGGQGNQPQHF

v_call: TRBV6-2/TRBV6-3
d_call: NA
j_call: TRBJ2-1
clone_size: NA
cdr3_nt: TGTGCCAGCAGTCCCGGGATGCGGCAGTTCTTC
cdr3_aa: CASSPGMRQFF

v_call: TRBV6-6
d_call: TRBD1
j_call: TRBJ1-4
clone_size: NA
cdr3_nt: TGTGCCAGCAGAATGGACAGGGGGAATGAAAAACTGTTTTTT
cdr3_aa: CASRMDRGNEKLFF

v_call: TRBV19
d_call: TRBD1
j_call: TRBJ1-2
clone_size: once
cdr3_nt: TGTGCCAGTAGTACTAAGGACAGGGGGCTTTCTAACTATGGCTACACCTTC
cdr3_aa: CASSTKDRGLSNYGYTF

v_call: TRBV28
d_call: NA
j_call: TRBJ1-1
clone_size: NA
cdr3_nt: TGTGCCAGCATTCTGTTCACTCGGGGTCGCATGAACACTGAAGCTTTCTTT
cdr3_aa: CASILFTRGRMNTEAFF

v_call: TRBV30
d_call: NA
j_call: TRBJ1-6
clone_size: NA
cdr3_nt: TGTGCCTGCGTACAGGGCGTGAGTTCACCCCTCCACTTT
cdr3_aa: CACVQGVSSPLHF

v_call: TRBV4-3
d_call: TRBD2
j_call: TRBJ2-6
clone_size: NA
cdr3_nt: TGCGCCAGCAGCCAAGATCTATTGCGGGGGATCTCTGGGGCCAACGTCCTGACTTTC
cdr3_aa: CASSQDLLRGISGANVLTF

v_call: TRBV30
d_call: NA
j_call: TRBJ2-3
clone_size: NA
cdr3_nt: TGTGCCTGGAGTGTAGGTGGGAGTGGCACAGATACGCAGTATTTT
cdr3_aa: CAWSVGGSGTDTQYF

v_call: TRBV3-1/TRBV3-2
d_call: TRBD2
j_call: TRBJ2-5
clone_size: NA
cdr3_nt: TGTGCCAGCAGCCAAGGACTAGCGGGGGTATCCCAGTACTTC
cdr3_aa: CASSQGLAGVSQYF

v_call: TRBV30
d_call: TRBD1
j_call: TRBJ1-2
clone_size: NA
cdr3_nt: TGTGTTAGTACAGGGGCCGGCTATGGCTACACCTTC
cdr3_aa: CVSTGAGYGYTF

v_call: TRBV18
d_call: NA
j_call: TRBJ2-5
clone_size: NA
cdr3_nt: TGTGCCAGCTCACCACCTGGGCAGGGTTTCGGGACCCAGTACTTC
cdr3_aa: CASSPPGQGFGTQYF

v_call: TRBV28
d_call: NA
j_call: TRBJ1-3
clone_size: NA
cdr3_nt: TGTGCCAGCAGCAAACCCGGGGGGCTCTCTGGAAACACCATATATTTT
cdr3_aa: CASSKPGGLSGNTIYF

v_call: TRBV5-1
d_call: TRBD1
j_call: TRBJ1-6
clone_size: NA
cdr3_nt: TGCGCCAGCTACACGGGACAGGGGGTCTTCGGCAACAATTCACCCCTCCACTTT
cdr3_aa: CASYTGQGVFGNNSPLHF

v_call: TRBV2
d_call: NA
j_call: TRBJ2-3
clone_size: once
cdr3_nt: TGTGCCAGCAGTATAGAACCGGGGGACCCGGATACGCAGTATTTT
cdr3_aa: CASSIEPGDPDTQYF

v_call: TRBV19
d_call: NA
j_call: TRBJ1-5
clone_size: NA
cdr3_nt: TGTGCCAGTAGTATAGGTTCGGGCGGGAGCAATCAGCCCCAGCATTTT
cdr3_aa: CASSIGSGGSNQPQHF

v_call: TRBV29-1
d_call: TRBD2
j_call: TRBJ2-1
clone_size: NA
cdr3_nt: TGCAGCGTTGCCCCTTTCAGCGGGAGCTATATGAATGAGCAGTTCTTC
cdr3_aa: CSVAPFSGSYMNEQFF

v_call: TRBV6-5
d_call: TRBD1
j_call: TRBJ2-7
clone_size: NA
cdr3_nt: TGTGCCAGCAGTACCAGACAGGGGTGGTACGAGCAGTACTTC
cdr3_aa: CASSTRQGWYEQYF

v_call: TRBV20-1
d_call: NA
j_call: TRBJ1-5
clone_size: NA
cdr3_nt: TGCAGTGCTAGTCCCGCAGGGGTTCAGCCCCAGCATTTT
cdr3_aa: CSASPAGVQPQHF

v_call: TRBV14
d_call: NA
j_call: TRBJ1-5
clone_size: NA
cdr3_nt: TGTGCCAGCAGCCAAGGGGCTAGCAATCAGCCCCAGCATTTT
cdr3_aa: CASSQGASNQPQHF

v_call: TRBV5-1
d_call: NA
j_call: TRBJ2-1
clone_size: NA
cdr3_nt: TGCGCCAGCAGTCTGGGAGACAATGAGCAGTTCTTC
cdr3_aa: CASSLGDNEQFF

v_call: TRBV30
d_call: TRBD1
j_call: TRBJ1-2
clone_size: once
cdr3_nt: TGTGCCTGGAGTGGGTCGACAGGGCAACCTCATTACACCTTC
cdr3_aa: CAWSGSTGQPHYTF

v_call: TRBV28
d_call: TRBD2
j_call: TRBJ2-7
clone_size: NA
cdr3_nt: TGTGCCAGCAGTTCCCGACTAGCCATGCGCTACGAGCAGTACTTC
cdr3_aa: CASSSRLAMRYEQYF

v_call: TRBV6-5
d_call: NA
j_call: TRBJ2-5
clone_size: NA
cdr3_nt: TGTGCCAGCAGCTCCCCAACAGCGGTCGGGGAGACCCAGTACTTC
cdr3_aa: CASSSPTAVGETQYF

v_call: TRBV6-5
d_call: NA
j_call: TRBJ2-5
clone_size: NA
cdr3_nt: TGTGCCAGCATCTACAGGGCGATTGGCGAAGAGACCCAGTACTTC
cdr3_aa: CASIYRAIGEETQYF

v_call: TRBV20-1
d_call: NA
j_call: TRBJ2-3
clone_size: once
cdr3_nt: TGCAGTGCTAGTTCGGGGTGGGGCACAGATACGCAGTATTTT
cdr3_aa: CSASSGWGTDTQYF

v_call: TRBV19
d_call: NA
j_call: TRBJ1-2
clone_size: NA
cdr3_nt: TGTGCCAGTAGTATATATGAGGGCAACTATGGCTACACCTTC
cdr3_aa: CASSIYEGNYGYTF

v_call: TRBV7-9
d_call: NA
j_call: TRBJ2-1
clone_size: few
cdr3_nt: TGTGCCAGCAGTCCCTTGGACGGGGTCAAGTTCTTC
cdr3_aa: CASSPLDGVKFF

v_call: TRBV7-2
d_call: TRBD1
j_call: TRBJ1-2
clone_size: NA
cdr3_nt: TGTGCCAGCAGCTTCGCGGGACAGGGTAACTATGGCTACACCTTC
cdr3_aa: CASSFAGQGNYGYTF

v_call: TRBV12-3/TRBV12-4
d_call: TRBD1
j_call: TRBJ2-7
clone_size: NA
cdr3_nt: TGTGCCAGCAGTAACAGGGGCGAGCAGTACTTC
cdr3_aa: CASSNRGEQYF

v_call: TRBV6-5
d_call: NA
j_call: TRBJ1-1
clone_size: once
cdr3_nt: TGTGCCAGCAGTTACCCCGCCGGAGACACTGAAGCTTTCTTT
cdr3_aa: CASSYPAGDTEAFF

v_call: TRBV4-2
d_call: TRBD2
j_call: TRBJ2-7
clone_size: NA
cdr3_nt: TGTGCCAGCAGCCAAGGGACTAGCGGAGACGGGGACGAGCAGTACTTC
cdr3_aa: CASSQGTSGDGDEQYF

v_call: TRBV28
d_call: NA
j_call: TRBJ2-2
clone_size: NA
cdr3_nt: TGTGCCAGCAGTTTGACAGGTTCCCCTCGGGAGCTGTTTTTT
cdr3_aa: CASSLTGSPRELFF

v_call: TRBV11-2
d_call: NA
j_call: TRBJ1-6
clone_size: NA
cdr3_nt: TGTGCCAGCAGCCCAGTAGGGGGTTCTAATTCACCCCTCCACTTT
cdr3_aa: CASSPVGGSNSPLHF

v_call: TRBV18
d_call: TRBD2
j_call: TRBJ2-1
clone_size: NA
cdr3_nt: TGTGCCAGCTCACCTCCTAACATAGCGGGAGGTAAGAATGAGCAGTTCTTC
cdr3_aa: CASSPPNIAGGKNEQFF

v_call: TRBV18
d_call: TRBD2
j_call: TRBJ2-3
clone_size: NA
cdr3_nt: TGTGCCAGCTCACTAGCGGGAGTGTCGGATACGCAGTATTTT
cdr3_aa: CASSLAGVSDTQYF

v_call: TRBV6-5
d_call: TRBD1
j_call: TRBJ2-7
clone_size: NA
cdr3_nt: TGTGCCAGTGGGGCTTTGGGACAGGGGGCGAACGAGCAGTACTTC
cdr3_aa: CASGALGQGANEQYF

v_call: TRBV9
d_call: NA
j_call: TRBJ2-7
clone_size: once
cdr3_nt: TGTGCCAGCAGCGCCTCTTGGGAGACTGAGCAGTACTTC
cdr3_aa: CASSASWETEQYF

v_call: TRBV6-5
d_call: NA
j_call: TRBJ2-6
clone_size: NA
cdr3_nt: TGTGCCAGCAAACGAGGAAACTCTGGGGCCAACGTCCTGACTTTC
cdr3_aa: CASKRGNSGANVLTF

v_call: TRBV7-9
d_call: NA
j_call: TRBJ2-7
clone_size: few
cdr3_nt: TGTGCCAGCAGCCAAGGGGCGTACGAGCAGTACTTC
cdr3_aa: CASSQGAYEQYF

v_call: TRBV12-3/TRBV12-4
d_call: NA
j_call: TRBJ1-5
clone_size: NA
cdr3_nt: TGTGCCAGCAGTTCCGGGGGAAGGCAGCCCCAGCATTTT
cdr3_aa: CASSSGGRQPQHF